The present entry profiles one T cell receptor beta chain with its context. These data come from a study of blood T cell repertoires in COVID-19. About the research overall: The United States, Italy and Spain provided the acute and convalescent COVID-19 samples. PBMCs, B-cell-depleted T cells, or T cells were the source of the cDNA or gDNA that made up the material.

Per the original methods: Amplification from reference gene primers served as the basis for estimated nucleated cell counts. Produced via immunoSEQ multiplex PCR; TCRdb's table is partial and in-frame only. D and trimming come from the DNA, and the V and J calls and clone size come from that table. The sample records roughly 280,000 clones, about 85% being singletons. Germline V CDR1 and CDR2: SQVTM, ANQGSEA. This CDR3 is built from 12 residues. Between the trimmed V and J ends, which lost 7 bases and 7 bases, there was a span of 14 bases. This chain connects TRBV29-1 to TRBJ2-1; D is possibly TRBD2 (6 bases). This receptor was identified in a young man with active or convalescent COVID-19. Sequencing was done on a sample of peripheral blood. This chain's CDR3 is CSARVGGNEQFF. The CDR3 nucleotides read TGCAGCGCCCGAGTAGGAGGGAATGAGCAGTTCTTC.